The present entry profiles one T cell receptor beta chain with its context. This sample was taken from a study of blood T cell repertoires in COVID-19. Study at large: Sites in the United States, Italy and Spain provided acute and convalescent COVID-19 samples. The cDNA or gDNA used as material had been derived from T cells, B-cell-depleted T cells, or PBMCs.

Original processing methods: Amplifying reference gene primers gave estimates of nucleated cell counts. Using immunoSEQ multiplex PCR, the repertoire was profiled, and TCRdb retains in-frame clones only, with some absent. D and trimming come from the DNA, and the V and J calls and clone size come from that table. The sample contains around 87,000 clones, about 90% of which appear only once. V gave up 0 bases and J gave up 2 bases; unmatched junction bases: 9. The germline V gene encodes CDR1 LGHNA and CDR2 YSLEER. CDR3 length equals 17 residues. Sequencing used peripheral blood. The receptor's source is a human donor with active COVID-19. The donor label of this sample is uncertain. The chain links TRBV4-3 to TRBJ2-7, with TRBD1 matching over 8 bases. Written as DNA, the CDR3 is TGCGCCAGCAGCCAAGATCGACGACAGGGGACCCCCTACGAGCAGTACTTC. Translated, it gives CASSQDRRQGTPYEQYF.